This T cell receptor (beta chain) originates from a study of Ad26.COV2.S vaccination and SARS-CoV-2 variants. Study-wide background: Ad26.COV2.S was injected intramuscularly once or twice, 56 days apart.

Treatment described: around 19 received Ad26.COV2.S at low or high dose, single or two shots; about 5 received placebo; per-sample allocation not given. Day 63 after the first vaccine or placebo injection was the time point for sampling. The CDR3 has 15 residues. Between the trimmed V and J ends, which lost 4 bases and 2 bases, there was a span of 16 bases. The V gene's germline CDR1 is SGHKS and CDR2 YYEKEE (reference sequence). TCRdb's copy holds only in-frame clones and misses some; the assay was immunoSEQ multiplex PCR. Of hundreds of thousands of clones in the sample, roughly 90% are singletons; the top ten hold approximately 1.5%.

This chain connects TRBV5-5 to TRBJ2-7, with D possibly being TRBD1 (6 bases). This receptor was obtained from a person between 18 and 59 years old who received the Ad26.COV2.S COVID-19 vaccine or a placebo. The sample in question was peripheral blood, obtained in a trial of Ad26.COV2.S vaccine versus placebo. The CDR3 DNA follows: TGTGCCAGCAGCCAACCAGGGGATAGCCCCTACGAGCAGTACTTC. This gives the protein CASSQPGDSPYEQYF.